These T cell receptor beta chains were read from a single sample in a study of blood T cell repertoires in COVID-19. Clones were read by immunoSEQ multiplex PCR, and TCRdb kept only the in-frame ones, dropping some. The sample has roughly 430,000 clones, around nine tenths seen once. The sequencing sample was made of PBMCs or T cells enriched from blood (not recorded which). The receptor set was obtained from a woman younger than 35 who had been exposed to COVID-19. The CDR3 runs from the conserved cysteine through the conserved F or W. Each record gives: V gene, clone size, CDR3 protein. Size is stated for part of the rows, as once, few or many counts, or as a class when the clone is expanded.

TRBV29-1,.,CSVQGQGGGYTF
TRBV30,once,CAWNRGQGYGYTF
TRBV15,.,CATSRDSGLAGRPYEQYF
TRBV7-9,.,CASSSLTATNTEAFF
TRBV27,.,CASSLYAGGDGNQPQHF
TRBV27,.,CASSSQGAGEQYF
TRBV18,.,CASSPITGQNTEAFF
TRBV7-9,.,CASSLVQEMKGYTF
TRBV11-2,few,CASSTLTGNTEAFF
TRBV4-3,many,CASSLTPGLTDSPLHF
TRBV7-2,.,CASSSTGAYEQYF
TRBV7-9,.,CASSLASQPQHF
TRBV5-5,.,CASSYRTRDIQYF
TRBV4-1,.,CASSQDSRNEQFF
TRBV6-5,.,CASSYSIAGGSYEQYF
TRBV25-1,once,CASSELGTSSNNEQFF
TRBV7-9,.,CASSLDLARNEQFF
TRBV6-5,.,CASSLGGAQETQYF
TRBV27,.,CASRPGTGDTGYTF
TRBV11-1,.,CASSLPRGANYGYTF
TRBV5-8,.,CASRVGGAANIQYF
TRBV21-1,.,CASSNILAGRHTGELFF
TRBV19,.,CASSIDLGAGSQNTEAFF
TRBV5-1,.,CASSLDAELNTIYF
TRBV6-5,.,CASSRQGYSYNEQFF
TRBV13,.,CASSLAAGSEAFF
TRBV18,.,CASSPLQENSPLHF
TRBV27,.,CASSSRSPRTGANEADTQYF
TRBV28,.,CASRQGWGNTIYF
TRBV4-3,.,CASSQAGYTDTQYF
TRBV10-2,.,CASSLLAGDSTGELFF
TRBV28,.,CASTTPGEGYTF